Here is one T cell receptor (beta chain) with its context. Its antigen is unidentified. CDR3 size: 15 residues. The germline V gene has CDR1 MDHEN and CDR2 SYDVKM. V shed 3 bases and J 0 bases; nucleotides not matched to a gene: 4. These data come from a study of cytomegalovirus exposure and HLA in healthy donors. General observations from the study: Equally common other TCR beta chains were less clonally expanded than HLA-associated ones, a later analysis found.

13 Jbeta primers and 60 Vbeta primers were used for the PCR. Using immunoSEQ multiplex PCR, the repertoire was profiled, and TCRdb retains in-frame clones only, with some absent. The table includes 150,000 to 200,000 clones, around 79% detected once. The donors (healthy individuals) were bone marrow donors. Sample: PBMCs. The genes are TRBV28 and TRBJ1-1, with 7 bases lining up with TRBD1. The TCR sequence derives from a man between 35 and 55 years old in good health and CMV-seropositive. The CDR3 sequence: CASSFRTGLNTEAFF. CDR3 DNA: TGTGCCAGCAGTTTCCGGACAGGACTGAACACTGAAGCTTTCTTT.